This T cell receptor (beta chain) was documented in a study of T cells in Graves' hyperthyroidism and ophthalmopathy. In germline, CDR1 is KGHSH, CDR2 LQKENI. CDR3 size: 16 residues. V was shortened by 6 bases and J by 7 bases, with 21 bases between the two germline ends. The CDR3 regions of TCR beta were amplified from RNA transcripts. Primed by the HTBI set, a first-round RT-PCR was run on the TCR CDR3. One entry per CDR3 protein, called by TCRdb with MiXCR from the multiplex PCR reads. The top ten clones hold around 15% of a sample with around 700,000 distinct CDR3 sequences, 18% of them seen once. This clonotype has at least ten counts.

The rearrangement links TRBV18 to TRBJ1-4, with a weak D call TRBD1 (5 bases). Source material: blood. The sequence was collected from a woman aged 45-65 years with Graves' hyperthyroidism that later progressed to Graves' ophthalmopathy. DNA for the CDR3: TGTGCCAGCTCGCAAAGGGGCCAAGGGACGATTGAAAAACTGTTTTTT. Amino acid sequence: CASSQRGQGTIEKLFF.